One and the same sample provided the 5 T cell receptor beta chains below, sequenced in a study of regulatory T cells in long-lasting Graves disease. With iRepertoire HTBI primers and Arm-PCR of CDR3 regions, TCR beta libraries were built. From the multiplex PCR reads, TCRdb called clonotypes with MiXCR, one entry per CDR3 protein. The sample records over 300,000 distinct CDR3 sequences, about 20% being singletons. Stated time point: persistent/refractory GD, antithyroid drugs over 5 years with positive TRAb. TCR sequences were obtained from RNA taken from PBMCs. The source was peripheral blood mononuclear cells (PBMCs), collected when the disease was refractory, from a patient treated with antithyroid drugs. These receptors were collected from a female donor with Graves disease.

This clonotype was detected ten times or more. CDR3 sequence: CASSLGLMNTEAFF. The CDR3 nucleotides are TGTGCCAGCAGCCTGGGTCTCATGAACACTGAAGCTTTCTTT. This chain connects TRBV3-1 to TRBJ1-1; the D is unclear. The CDR3 sequence is 14 residues long. The V end lost 4 bases, the J end lost 0 bases, and 9 bases lay between the germline ends. Germline CDR1 and CDR2: LGHDT and YNNKEL (reference sequence).

This clonotype was observed many times. The chain is built from TRBV12-5 and TRBJ2-7, with 7 bases identical to TRBD1. The junction had 4 bases not matched to a gene; V was cut back by 6 bases and J by 2 bases. The germline V gene has CDR1 LGHNT and CDR2 FRNRAP. The CDR3 runs to 13 residues. CDR3 amino acids: CASGGTDPYEQYF. CDR3 nucleotides: TGTGCTAGTGGGGGGACAGATCCCTACGAGCAGTACTTC. Full variable domain (remainder filled in from reference TRBV12-5 and TRBJ2-7): DARVTQTPRHKVTEMGQEVTMRCQPILGHNTVFWYRQTMMQGLELLAYFRNRAPLDDSGMPKDRFSAEMPDATLATLKIQPSEPRDSAVYFCASGGTDPYEQYFGPGTRLTVT.

As concerns this clonotype: Because it lacks the conserved phenylalanine or tryptophan at the end, this CDR3 is likely a read error. The rearrangement joins TRBV2 to TRBJ2-7, with TRBD2 matching over 7 bases. The CDR3 is made up of 14 amino acids. Germline-derived CDR1 and CDR2 are SNHLY and FYNNEI. The trim removed 7 bases at V and 6 bases at J, leaving 12 bases unmatched. The CDR3 protein is CASNEGLLLCEQYS. The DNA for the CDR3 is TGTGCCAGCAATGAGGGACTACTTCTCTGCGAGCAGTACTCC.

This clonotype has at least ten counts. In DNA, the CDR3 is TGTGCCAGCAGTGATAGGGGGTACGAGCAGTACTTC. Protein product: CASSDRGYEQYF. The genes are TRBV2 and TRBJ2-7; maybe TRBD1 (6 bases). The germline gives CDR1 SNHLY, CDR2 FYNNEI. V lost 3 bases and J lost 4, with 7 bases in between. The CDR3 sequence is 12 residues long.

V and J are TRBV19 and TRBJ1-2; 8 bases line up with TRBD1. This CDR3 has 13 residues. V lost 1 base and J lost 8; bases outside the gene matches: 3. Germline CDR1 is LNHDA and CDR2 is SQIVND (reference sequence). The CDR3 sequence is CASSIARGQGYTF. CDR3 sequence (DNA): TGTGCCAGTAGTATAGCCAGGGGGCAGGGCTACACCTTC.